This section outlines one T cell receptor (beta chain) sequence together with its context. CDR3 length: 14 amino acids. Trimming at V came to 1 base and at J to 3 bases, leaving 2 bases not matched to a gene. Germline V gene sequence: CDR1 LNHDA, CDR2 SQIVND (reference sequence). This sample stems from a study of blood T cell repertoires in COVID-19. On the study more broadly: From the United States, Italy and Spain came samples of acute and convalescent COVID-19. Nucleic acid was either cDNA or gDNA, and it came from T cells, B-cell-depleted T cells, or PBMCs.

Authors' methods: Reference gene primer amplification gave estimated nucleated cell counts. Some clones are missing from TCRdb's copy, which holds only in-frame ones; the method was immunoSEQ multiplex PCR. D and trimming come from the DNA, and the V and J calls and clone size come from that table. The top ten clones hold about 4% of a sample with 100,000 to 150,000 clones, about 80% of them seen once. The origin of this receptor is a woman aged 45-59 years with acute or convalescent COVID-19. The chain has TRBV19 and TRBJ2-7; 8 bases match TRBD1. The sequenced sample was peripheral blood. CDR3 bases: TGTGCCAGTAGTATAGGGACAGGGTTCTACGAGCAGTACTTC. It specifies CASSIGTGFYEQYF.